The next 14 T cell receptor beta chains were all read from a single sample in a study of blood T cell repertoires in COVID-19. Data came from immunoSEQ multiplex PCR; TCRdb stores just in-frame clones and leaves some out. The table records tens of thousands of clones, more than 75% of them present only once. The specimen sequenced was peripheral blood. The receptors stem from a woman aged 55-69 years with acute or convalescent COVID-19.

This chain connects TRBV18 to TRBJ2-5; maybe TRBD2 (5 bases). The V end was cut by 5 bases, the J end by 5 bases, with 9 bases between. The germline gives CDR1 KGHSH, CDR2 LQKENI. The CDR3 contains 12 residues. Written as DNA, the CDR3 is TGTGCCAGCTCAGCCCGCGGGGAGACCCAGTACTTC. It encodes CASSARGETQYF.

This chain uses TRBV9 with TRBJ2-3, with 9 bases that match TRBD2. This CDR3 has 17 residues. Germline V gene lookup returns CDR1 SGDLS and CDR2 YYNGEE. The V and J ends lost 3 bases and 9 bases, in that order; junction bases with no gene match: 17. The CDR3 DNA reads as TGTGCCAGCAGCGCCCGGGCGGGGGGGCTCCTCCCCCCAACGCAGTATTTT. This gives the protein CASSARAGGLLPPTQYF. The whole variable domain, remainder taken from reference TRBV9 and TRBJ2-3, is DSGVTQTPKHLITATGQRVTLRCSPRSGDLSVYWYQQSLDQGLQFLIQYYNGEERAKGNILERFSAQQFPDLHSELNLSSLELGDSALYFCASSARAGGLLPPTQYFGPGTRLTVL.

This clone has more than one count but fewer than ten. CDR3 amino acids: CATSSATGGRLYEQYF. The CDR3 region has the DNA TGTGCCACCAGCAGTGCGACAGGGGGCAGGCTGTACGAGCAGTACTTC. The J gene is TRBJ2-7, the V gene TRBV15; TRBD1 matches 10 bases. The CDR3 is 16 residues long. CDR1 and CDR2 (germline): LNHNV, YYDKDF (reference sequence). V dropped 3 bases and J dropped 4; count of bases not matched to a gene: 9.

The gene calls are TRBV6-6 and TRBJ1-5, with TRBD1 as a possible D gene (6 bases). Germline V gene lookup returns CDR1 MNHNY and CDR2 SVGAGI (reference sequence). V lost 5 bases to trimming and J lost 0 bases, with 17 bases between them. The CDR3 totals 17 residues. In DNA form, the CDR3 reads TGTGCCAGCAGTCTCGAGGTGGGGGCGCTTAGCAATCAGCCCCAGCATTTT. Translation: CASSLEVGALSNQPQHF.

The V and J genes are TRBV19 and TRBJ1-2; the D is unclear. Germline values: CDR1 LNHDA, CDR2 SQIVND (reference sequence). The CDR3 covers 13 residues. The V end was cut by 7 bases, the J end by 6 bases, with 15 bases between. The CDR3 nucleotides read TGTGCCAGTACCCGATCGCTAGGAGATGGCTACACCTTC. This translates into CASTRSLGDGYTF.

The chain employs TRBV2 and TRBJ2-2, with 7 positions matching TRBD1. V shed 3 bases and J 1 base; nucleotides not matched to a gene: 5. This CDR3 has 16 residues. Per the germline V gene, CDR1 is SNHLY and CDR2 is FYNNEI. The CDR3 DNA follows: TGTGCCAGCAGTGAGGACAGGCCCCTGAACACCGGGGAGCTGTTTTTT. This sequence encodes CASSEDRPLNTGELFF.

The chain is built from TRBV29-1 and TRBJ2-5; D is unclear. CDR3 length: 12 amino acids. The V end was cut by 6 bases, the J end by 2 bases, with 10 bases between. Germline loops: CDR1 SQVTM, CDR2 ANQGSEA. CDR3 protein: CSVSPQQETQYF. In nucleotides, the CDR3 is TGCAGCGTCTCCCCGCAGCAAGAGACCCAGTACTTC.

The chain has TRBV7-9 and TRBJ2-1; TRBD1 matches 8 bases. The CDR3 is 13 residues long. CDR1 SEHNR and CDR2 FQNEAQ come from the germline V gene (reference sequence). Trimming at V came to 7 bases and at J to 7 bases, leaving 6 bases not matched to a gene. The CDR3 spells CASTPNRGNEQFF. The CDR3 DNA reads TGTGCCAGCACCCCAAACAGGGGGAATGAGCAGTTCTTC.

Here the CDR3 reads CASSGSGGSYNEQFF. DNA for the CDR3: TGTGCCAGCAGTGGGTCCGGGGGCTCCTACAATGAGCAGTTCTTC. The V gene is TRBV7-3, the J gene TRBJ2-1; D possibly corresponds to TRBD2 (6 bases). Per the germline V gene, CDR1 is SGHTA and CDR2 is FQGTGA. The CDR3 loop spans 15 amino acids. V was shortened by 6 bases and J by 0 bases, with 12 bases between the two germline ends.

The chain couples TRBV25-1 to TRBJ2-2; weak D call: TRBD1 (5 bases). The CDR3 extends over 12 amino acids. V was pared by 5 bases and J by 6 bases, with 7 bases between. From germline, CDR1 is MGHDK and CDR2 SYGVNS. CDR3: CASSPRAGELFF. The CDR3 nucleotides are TGTGCCAGCAGTCCCAGGGCCGGGGAGCTGTTTTTT.

This clone has more than one count but fewer than ten. For the CDR3, the DNA is TGTGCCAGCAGTCAATCACAGGGGTATGGCTACACCTTC. Amino acids: CASSQSQGYGYTF. V usage is TRBV6-5 and J usage is TRBJ1-2, with 7 bases identical to TRBD1. The CDR3 totals 13 residues. CDR1 MNHEY and CDR2 SVGAGI come from the germline V gene. V lost 5 bases and J lost 5; bases outside the gene matches: 5.

The chain recombines TRBV27 with TRBJ1-4; possible D gene TRBD1, 5 bases. Trimming stripped 2 bases from V and 7 bases from J, with 11 bases between. The CDR3 runs 14 residues. CDR1 is MNHEY, CDR2 SMNVEV, per germline (reference sequence). The CDR3 here is CASSLGASSEKLFF. Here the CDR3 DNA reads TGTGCCAGCAGTTTAGGGGCGTCGTCTGAAAAACTGTTTTTT.

The chain recombines TRBV18 with TRBJ2-7, with D unresolved. The V gene lost 0 bases and the J gene lost 3 bases, with 6 bases spanning the gap. The CDR3 has 13 amino acids. Germline CDR1 is KGHSH and CDR2 is LQKENI. The CDR3: CASSPPNSYEQYF. In nucleotides, the CDR3 is TGTGCCAGCTCACCACCGAACAGCTACGAGCAGTACTTC.

The chain has TRBV30 and TRBJ1-1; TRBD1 matches 10 bases. The CDR3 consists of 13 residues. The germline CDR1 and CDR2 sequences are GTSNPN and SVGIG (reference sequence). V lost 4 bases, J lost 3 bases, and 2 bases stayed unmatched. The chain's CDR3 is CAWNGQGDTEAFF. The CDR3 DNA reads TGTGCCTGGAACGGACAGGGGGACACTGAAGCTTTCTTT. Full variable domain (remainder filled in from reference TRBV30 and TRBJ1-1): SQTIHQWPATLVQPVGSPLSLECTVEGTSNPNLYWYRQAAGRGLQLLFYSVGIGQISSEVPQNLSASRPQDRQFILSSKKLLLSDSGFYLCAWNGQGDTEAFFGQGTRLTVV.